The 14 T cell receptor beta chains in this list originate from one sample, sequenced in a study of blood T cells in healthy people across ages (dated by TCRdb to the mid-2010s). Libraries came from 5' RACE. Sequencing was performed on an Illumina HiSeq 2500. A second PCR of about 7 to 12 cycles was run with a J-beta primer mix and a sample-barcoded 5' primer. TCRdb trimmed public reads at Q25 via fastp, called clones via MiXCR and kept in-frame beta chains. Each record represents a unique CDR3 protein, reported with the most common genes and DNA among its rows. The sample table records approximately 760,000 distinct CDR3 sequences; roughly 25% of these occur just once. The top ten constitute 9.4% of the sample. The sample also formed part of further work on T cells of mothers and their children.

Sample: blood. The receptors derive from a boy aged 10-17 years in good health.

The table lists this clonotype with a few counts. The chain is built from TRBV28 and TRBJ2-5; 9 bases fit TRBD1. This CDR3 comprises 15 residues. Germline trimming cut 6 bases from V and 6 bases from J; bases unmatched to any gene: 11. CDR1 is MDHEN and CDR2 is SYDVKM in the germline V gene. DNA of the CDR3: TGTGCCAGCAGCTGGGGACAGGGATGGGCGAAGACCCAGTACTTC. Its translation: CASSWGQGWAKTQYF.

The chain has TRBV29-1 and TRBJ2-3; 8 nucleotides line up with TRBD2. This CDR3 has 14 amino acids. Germline CDR1 SQVTM, CDR2 ANQGSEA. V trimming: 1 base; J trimming: 0 bases; junction bases outside the gene matches: 0. CDR3 amino acids: CSVEGLASTDTQYF. CDR3 DNA sequence: TGCAGCGTTGAAGGACTAGCGAGCACAGATACGCAGTATTTT.

This sequence joins TRBV7-2 and TRBJ2-3; unclear D gene. The CDR3 loop spans 12 amino acids. The germline gives CDR1 SGHTA, CDR2 FQGNSA. Trimming stripped 4 bases from V and 5 bases from J, with 7 bases between. CDR3 in amino acids: CASSWELDTQYF. CDR3 nucleotide sequence: TGTGCCAGCAGCTGGGAACTAGATACGCAGTATTTT.

The gene calls are TRBV4-2 and TRBJ2-1; D is unclear. Trimming cost V 2 bases and J 6 bases, with 23 bases left between them. Germline CDR1 is LGHNA and CDR2 is YNFKEQ. CDR3 length: 18 amino acids. CDR3 region: CASSQYSAVVAATNEQFF. DNA of the CDR3: TGTGCCAGCAGCCAATATTCTGCGGTGGTAGCCGCGACCAATGAGCAGTTCTTC.

A single count supports this clonotype. The chain links TRBV12-3 or TRBV12-4 to TRBJ2-2; the D gene is possibly TRBD1 (5 bases). V was cut by 0 bases and J by 7 bases, with 12 bases left in between. The CDR3 sequence is 15 residues long. CDR3 coding DNA: TGTGCCAGCAGTTTAGCTAGGGGATCCAACGGGGAGCTGTTTTTT. Protein sequence: CASSLARGSNGELFF.

The chain uses TRBV20-1 and TRBJ2-7, with 9 bases identical to TRBD1. Germline V gene sequence: CDR1 DFQATT, CDR2 SNEGSKA (reference sequence). J gave up 3 bases and V 0 bases, and 9 bases lay outside the gene matches. This CDR3 has 16 amino acids. CDR3 DNA sequence: TGCAGTGCTAGAGATTTTCGGGACAGGGCAATCTACGAGCAGTACTTC. It encodes CSARDFRDRAIYEQYF.

This clonotype was counted once. The V gene is TRBV20-1, the J gene TRBJ2-1; TRBD2 agrees at 10 bases. The J call may be wrong; the DNA end is better matched by TRBJ2-5. The germline CDR1 and CDR2 sequences are DFQATT and SNEGSKA (reference sequence). The CDR3 sequence is 14 residues long. DNA for the CDR3: TGCAGTGCTAGAGTTAGCGGGGGGAGGGAGACCCAGTACTTC. Amino acid sequence: CSARVSGGRETQYF.

V usage is TRBV28 and J usage is TRBJ2-4, with D possibly being TRBD2 (7 bases). The CDR3 has 20 amino acids. CDR1 MDHEN and CDR2 SYDVKM come from the germline V gene. Deletions cut 7 bases from V and 0 bases from J, with 28 bases between. The CDR3 DNA reads as TGTGCCAGCACCCGATCGTCGCGGCGGGGGCACCTCATAGCCAAAAACATTCAGTACTTC. The encoded protein is CASTRSSRRGHLIAKNIQYF.

The V gene is TRBV6-5, the J gene TRBJ2-2, with D unresolved. Germline CDR1 reads MNHEY; CDR2 reads SVGAGI. The CDR3 covers 15 residues. The germline V and J ends were trimmed by 1 base and 6 bases, with 12 bases remaining between them. CDR3 DNA sequence: TGTGCCAGCAGTTACTTCGGCCCTGTTCCCGGGGAGCTGTTTTTT. This gives the protein CASSYFGPVPGELFF.

Only a few counts were recorded for this clonotype. The chain links TRBV5-1 to TRBJ2-7; the D gene is possibly TRBD1 (5 bases). This CDR3 contains 14 residues. CDR1 is SGHRS, CDR2 YFSETQ, per germline. Deletions cut 4 bases from V and 3 bases from J, with 14 bases between. CDR3 amino acids: CASSPDPDSYEQYF. DNA of the CDR3: TGCGCCAGCAGCCCGGACCCCGACAGCTACGAGCAGTACTTC.

The CDR3 protein is CASSLYASGRVRGETQYF. In DNA form, the CDR3 reads TGTGCCAGCAGTTTATATGCTAGCGGGAGAGTGAGAGGAGAGACCCAGTACTTC. The chain is built from TRBV27 and TRBJ2-5, with 10 bases matching TRBD2. The CDR3 loop spans 18 amino acids. Per germline, CDR1 MNHEY and CDR2 SMNVEV (reference sequence). After removal of 1 base from V and 4 bases from J, the junction contained 12 bases not matched to a gene.

This chain links TRBV3-1 with TRBJ1-5; no firm D call. This CDR3 comprises 15 residues. V gave up 3 bases and J gave up 2 bases, with 11 bases separating them. CDR1 LGHDT and CDR2 YNNKEL come from the germline V gene (reference sequence). The CDR3 DNA sequence: TGTGCCAGCAGCCACAGTCCCCAGGGCAATCAGCCCCAGCATTTT. Translated, it gives CASSHSPQGNQPQHF.

This chain connects TRBV11-2 to TRBJ2-3; D uncertain. V lost 2 bases and J 0 bases, leaving 21 bases between the germline ends. The CDR3 is 19 residues long. The germline CDR1 and CDR2 sequences are SGHAT and FQNNGV. In DNA form, the CDR3 reads TGTGCCAGCAGCTTAAGATTTGAAAATACCCCTCTCAGCACAGATACGCAGTATTTT. This sequence encodes CASSLRFENTPLSTDTQYF.

V and J are TRBV6-1 and TRBJ1-6; D ambiguous. The CDR3 spans 20 residues. Trimming took 7 bases from V and 0 from J, leaving 25 bases between them. CDR1 is MNHNS and CDR2 is SASEGT in the germline V gene. The CDR3 nucleotides read TGTGCCAGCATGCGACCCTCGGGAGAAACGGAGAACTCCTATAATTCACCCCTCCACTTT. As protein: CASMRPSGETENSYNSPLHF.